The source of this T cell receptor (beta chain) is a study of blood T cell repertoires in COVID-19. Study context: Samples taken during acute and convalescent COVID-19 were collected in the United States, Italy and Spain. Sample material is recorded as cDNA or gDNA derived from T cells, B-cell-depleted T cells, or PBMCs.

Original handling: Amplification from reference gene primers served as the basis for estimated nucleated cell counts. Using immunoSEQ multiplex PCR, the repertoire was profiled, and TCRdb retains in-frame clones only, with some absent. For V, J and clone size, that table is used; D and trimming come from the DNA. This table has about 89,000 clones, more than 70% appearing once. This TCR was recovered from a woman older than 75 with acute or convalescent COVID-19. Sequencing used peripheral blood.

DNA for the CDR3: TGTGCCAGCACCCGGGATACGTCGTACGAGCAGTACTTC. Protein sequence: CASTRDTSYEQYF. V usage is TRBV2 and J usage is TRBJ2-7, with D possibly being TRBD2 (5 bases). The CDR3 is 13 residues long. In germline, CDR1 is SNHLY, CDR2 FYNNEI. Trimming pared 7 bases from V and 4 bases from J, leaving 14 bases between.